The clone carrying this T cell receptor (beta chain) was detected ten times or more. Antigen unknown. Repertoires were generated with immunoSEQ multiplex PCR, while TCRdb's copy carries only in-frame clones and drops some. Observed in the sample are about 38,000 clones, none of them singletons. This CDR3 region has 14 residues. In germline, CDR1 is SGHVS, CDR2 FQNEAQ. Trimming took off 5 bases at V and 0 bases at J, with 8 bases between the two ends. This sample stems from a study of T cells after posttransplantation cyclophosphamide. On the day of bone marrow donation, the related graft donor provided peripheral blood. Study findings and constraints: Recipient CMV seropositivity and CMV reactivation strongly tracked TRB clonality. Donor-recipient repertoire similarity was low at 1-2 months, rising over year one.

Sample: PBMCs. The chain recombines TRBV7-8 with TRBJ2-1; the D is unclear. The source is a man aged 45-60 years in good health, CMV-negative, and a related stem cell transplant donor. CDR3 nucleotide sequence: TGTGCCAGCAGCCCCCGGAGCTCCTACAATGAGCAGTTCTTC. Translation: CASSPRSSYNEQFF. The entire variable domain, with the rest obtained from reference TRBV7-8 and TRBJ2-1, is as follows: GAGVSQSPRYKVAKRGQDVALRCDPISGHVSLFWYQQALGQGPEFLTYFQNEAQLDKSGLPSDRFFAERPEGSVSTLKIQRTQQEDSAVYLCASSPRSSYNEQFFGPGTRLTVL.